This T cell receptor (beta chain) was sequenced for a study of Ad26.COV2.S vaccination and SARS-CoV-2 variants (dated by TCRdb to about 2021). For context, the study as a whole: Donors in the vaccine arm were drawn from COV1001, a phase I-IIa trial of Ad26.COV2.S in healthy adults that was multicentre, randomized, double-blind and placebo-controlled. TCRbeta repertoire sequencing served as the tool for gauging how specific and how broad the SARS-CoV-2-reactive T cell receptors were following Ad26.COV2.S vaccination. Throughout the experiments and outcome assessment, investigators stayed blinded to trial group allocation. Ad26.COV2.S was administered intramuscularly at a dose of 5x10^10 or 1x10^11 viral particles, either as one shot or as two shots given 56 days apart. A total of some 30 samples were included in the TCR-sequenced set, comprising around 19 Ad26.COV2.S vaccine recipients, 5 placebo recipients and 8 SARS-CoV-2 convalescent individuals. Trial participants were randomized into five groups of five: low-dose or high-dose Ad26.COV2.S given once or twice, or placebo on both occasions. What the study reported, not specific to this receptor: Higher spike-specific TCR breadth was observed in Ad26.COV2.S recipients than in placebo recipients (P = 0.0014). Vaccine and placebo recipients had similar non-spike TCR breadth, a finding consistent with the vaccine containing only spike. After vaccination, spike-specific CD8+ and CD4+ T cell responses were reported to show substantial breadth. Comparing responses between vaccine doses or regimens was not something the study was powered to do. The authors noted that the TCR breadth and depth analyses may have underestimated total T cell responses.

The treatment or condition tag for this specimen amounts to: roughly 20 received Ad26.COV2.S at low or high dose, single or two shots; about 5 received placebo; per-sample allocation not given. For vaccine and placebo recipients, repertoires were sequenced using samples collected on day 63 after the first injection. Cohort 1b enrolled 20 to 30 adults aged 18-55 years at a single site in Boston, USA, between 29 July and 7 August 2020. Ad26.COV2.S was a replication-incompetent adenovirus type 26 vector that expressed a prefusion-stabilized SARS-CoV-2 spike protein derived from the original Wuhan strain. TCRbeta CDR3 regions were sequenced with the immunoSEQ Assay. After extraction, genomic DNA underwent amplification by bias-controlled multiplex PCR, followed by high-throughput sequencing. The authors' pipeline ran thus. Collapsing and filtering of sequences were performed to quantify the absolute abundance of each unique TCRbeta CDR3 region. T cell fraction was estimated by normalizing TCRbeta template counts to usable DNA, with usable DNA measured through amplification of reference genes found in all nucleated cells. Repertoire TCRs were annotated as SARS-CoV-2-specific by exact matching of V gene, CDR3 amino acid sequence and J gene to a known reactive TCR set. The reference SARS-CoV-2 TCR set was obtained from MIRA and was filtered for enrichment in COVID-19-positive ImmuneCODE repertoires, whereby public or cross-reactive TCRs were removed. Using the MIRA antigens, annotated TCRs were further analysed by specific ORF or by position within an ORF. Breadth was defined as the number of annotated unique rearrangements divided by the total number of unique productive rearrangements, and depth was defined as the summed frequency of the annotated unique rearrangements. TCR breadth was compared between groups using two-sided Wilcoxon rank-sum tests. TCRdb obtained this table from immuneACCESS and retained in-frame rearrangements with V and J assigned. These tables miss some clones; where compared with another copy, unresolved V genes account for less than half of the shortfall, and the remainder is unexplained. That table supplies the V and J calls and clone size; D and trimming were determined from the DNA. For this sample there are more than 350,000 clones; more than 80% appear just once. About 12% of the sample goes to the ten largest clones.

With respect to this clone: The antigen it binds to is not known. Base qualities are missing; no much larger clone stands one base away.

For CDR1 and CDR2, the germline V gene lists SGHVS and FNYEAQ. V and J lose 4 bases and 5 bases, and a span of 14 bases separates them. Reading from cysteine to phenylalanine, the CDR3 counts 14 amino acids. Here the CDR3 DNA is all that survives: 42 bases in frame from base 1. The chain links TRBV7-6 with TRBJ1-1, and TRBD1 may be the D gene, going by 5 matching bases. The TCR sequence derives from a person between 18 and 59 years old who received the Ad26.COV2.S COVID-19 vaccine or a placebo. The source material was peripheral blood, sampled in a trial of Ad26.COV2.S vaccine versus placebo. In nucleotides, the sequence is TGTGCCAGCAGCTCCGGGACGTGGAAAACTGAAGCTTTCTTT. This codes for CASSSGTWKTEAFF.